This T cell receptor beta chain was recorded in a study of shared clonotypes between healthy human individuals. A remark on this clone: Antigen: not known.

Study observations and caveats: A generally larger estimated richness was seen in naive subsets than in memory subsets. Sharing across several donors was seen in 4% to 5.5% of naive CD4 clonotypes.

Germline V gene lookup returns CDR1 LGHNA and CDR2 YSLEER. The CDR3 spans 16 residues. With 0 bases removed from V and 1 base from J, the gap between germline ends came to 10 bases. An approximately 200 ng quantity of DNA, some 30,000 T cell genomes, went into the sorted-subset replicate PCRs. Original processing notes: With immunoSEQ giving junction-only sequences and no quality scores, filtering differed. Profiled with immunoSEQ multiplex PCR; TCRdb holds only in-frame clones, not every one. V, J and clone size are those of that table, while D and trimming were read from the DNA. The table includes 2 million to 3 million clones, 80% to 95% detected once.

The rearrangement joins TRBV4-3 to TRBJ2-1; D is perhaps TRBD2 (5 bases). The TCR was taken from a man aged 18-30 years in good health. Some clones in this sample may be carry-over from other donors' samples. Sequenced material: naive CD4+ T cells from PBMCs. Stated subset: CD45RA+ positively selected. This chain's CDR3 is CASSQDRRRSYNEQFF. The DNA of the CDR3 is TGCGCCAGCAGCCAAGATAGGCGGAGGTCCTACAATGAGCAGTTCTTC.